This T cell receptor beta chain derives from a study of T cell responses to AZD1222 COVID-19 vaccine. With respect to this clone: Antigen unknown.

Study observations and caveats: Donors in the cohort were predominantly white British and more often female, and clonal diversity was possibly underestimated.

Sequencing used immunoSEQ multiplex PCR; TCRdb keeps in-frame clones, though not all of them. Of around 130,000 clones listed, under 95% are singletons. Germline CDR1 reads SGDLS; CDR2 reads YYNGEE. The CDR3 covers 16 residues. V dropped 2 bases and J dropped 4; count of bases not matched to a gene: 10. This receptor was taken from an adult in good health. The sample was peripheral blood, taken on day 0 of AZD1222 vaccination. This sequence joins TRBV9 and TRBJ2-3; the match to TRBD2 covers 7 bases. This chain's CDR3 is CASSVPSGNVPDTQYF. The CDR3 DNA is TGTGCCAGCAGCGTGCCTAGCGGTAACGTCCCAGATACGCAGTATTTT.